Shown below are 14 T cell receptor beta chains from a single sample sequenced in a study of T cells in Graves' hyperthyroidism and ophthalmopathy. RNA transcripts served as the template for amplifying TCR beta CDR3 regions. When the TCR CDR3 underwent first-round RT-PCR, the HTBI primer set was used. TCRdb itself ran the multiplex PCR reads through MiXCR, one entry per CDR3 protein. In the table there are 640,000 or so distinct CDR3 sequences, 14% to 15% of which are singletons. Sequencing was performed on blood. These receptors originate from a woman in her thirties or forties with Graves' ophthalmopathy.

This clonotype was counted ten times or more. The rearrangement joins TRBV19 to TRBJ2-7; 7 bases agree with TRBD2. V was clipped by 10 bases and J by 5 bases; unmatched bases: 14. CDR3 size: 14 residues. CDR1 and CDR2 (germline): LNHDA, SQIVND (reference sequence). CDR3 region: CATRPGRERNEQYF. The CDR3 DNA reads TGTGCCACCCGTCCGGGGCGGGAGAGGAACGAGCAGTACTTC.

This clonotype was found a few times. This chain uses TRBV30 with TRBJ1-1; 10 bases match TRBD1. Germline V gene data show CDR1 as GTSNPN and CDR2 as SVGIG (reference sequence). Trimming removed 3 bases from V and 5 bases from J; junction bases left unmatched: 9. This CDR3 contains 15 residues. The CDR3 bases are TGTGCCTGGAGAGCAAGAGACAGGGGGCGGACTGAAGCTTTCTTT. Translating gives CAWRARDRGRTEAFF.

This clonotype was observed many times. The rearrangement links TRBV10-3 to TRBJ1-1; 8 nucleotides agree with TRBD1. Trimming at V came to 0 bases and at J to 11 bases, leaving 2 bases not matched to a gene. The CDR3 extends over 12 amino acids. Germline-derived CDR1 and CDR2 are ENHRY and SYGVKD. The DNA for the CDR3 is TGTGCCATCAGTGAGTCGACAGGGGAGGCTTTCTTT. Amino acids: CAISESTGEAFF.

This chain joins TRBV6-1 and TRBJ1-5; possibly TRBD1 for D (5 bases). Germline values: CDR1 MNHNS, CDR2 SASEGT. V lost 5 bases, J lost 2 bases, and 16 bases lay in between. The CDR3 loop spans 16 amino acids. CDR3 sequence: CASSSWYGGGNQPQHF. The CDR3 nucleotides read TGTGCCAGCAGTAGCTGGTACGGGGGAGGCAATCAGCCCCAGCATTTT.

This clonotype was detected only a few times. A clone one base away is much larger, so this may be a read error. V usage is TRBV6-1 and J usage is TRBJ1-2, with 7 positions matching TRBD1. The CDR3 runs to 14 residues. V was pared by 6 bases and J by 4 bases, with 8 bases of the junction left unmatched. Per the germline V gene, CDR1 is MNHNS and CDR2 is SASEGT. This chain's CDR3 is CASRQGQIGYGYTF. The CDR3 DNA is TGTGCCAGCAGACAGGGACAGATAGGCTATGGCTACACCTTC.

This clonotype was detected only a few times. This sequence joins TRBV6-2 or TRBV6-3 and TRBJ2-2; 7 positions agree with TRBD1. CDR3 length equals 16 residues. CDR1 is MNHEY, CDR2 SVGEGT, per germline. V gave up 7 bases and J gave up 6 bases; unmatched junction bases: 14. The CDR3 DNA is TGTGCCAGCACCCCTGGGGCCAGGGGGTCGCCCGGGGAGCTGTTTTTT. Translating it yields CASTPGARGSPGELFF.

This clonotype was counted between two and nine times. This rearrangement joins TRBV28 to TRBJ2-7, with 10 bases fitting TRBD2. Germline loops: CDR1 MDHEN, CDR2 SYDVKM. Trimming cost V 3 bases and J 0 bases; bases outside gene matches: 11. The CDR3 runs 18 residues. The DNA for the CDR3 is TGTGCCAGCAGTTTCCCCGGGACTAGCGCTTCGAGCTCCTACGAGCAGTACTTC. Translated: CASSFPGTSASSSYEQYF.

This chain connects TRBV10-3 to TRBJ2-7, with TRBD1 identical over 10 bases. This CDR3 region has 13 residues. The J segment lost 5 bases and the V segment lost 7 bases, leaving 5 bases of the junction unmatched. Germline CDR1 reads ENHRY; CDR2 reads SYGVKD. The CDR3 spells CAIKGQGIDEQYF. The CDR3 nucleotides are TGTGCCATCAAGGGACAGGGGATCGACGAGCAGTACTTC.

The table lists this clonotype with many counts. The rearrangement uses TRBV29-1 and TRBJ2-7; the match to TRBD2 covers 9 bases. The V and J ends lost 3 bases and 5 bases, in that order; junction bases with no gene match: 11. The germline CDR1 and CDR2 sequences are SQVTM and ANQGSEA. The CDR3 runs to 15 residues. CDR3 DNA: TGCAGCGTTGACGGGTTAGCTAGCGGGATAAACGAGCAGTACTTC. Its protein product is CSVDGLASGINEQYF.

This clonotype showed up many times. The CDR3, as DNA: TGTGCCAGCAGTTACCCGACGGAGGTTTATGGCTACACCTTC. Translating gives CASSYPTEVYGYTF. The genes are TRBV6-5 and TRBJ1-2; no firm D call. Trimming removed 2 bases at V and 5 bases at J, with 12 bases between. This CDR3 has 14 residues. Looked up from germline, CDR1 is MNHEY and CDR2 is SVGAGI.

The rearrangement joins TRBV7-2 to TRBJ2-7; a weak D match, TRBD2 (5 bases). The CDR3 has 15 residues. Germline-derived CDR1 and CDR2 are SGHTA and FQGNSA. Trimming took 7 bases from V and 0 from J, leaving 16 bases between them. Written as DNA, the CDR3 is TGTGCCAGCACCCCCTCGCCGGGGAACTCCTACGAGCAGTACTTC. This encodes CASTPSPGNSYEQYF.

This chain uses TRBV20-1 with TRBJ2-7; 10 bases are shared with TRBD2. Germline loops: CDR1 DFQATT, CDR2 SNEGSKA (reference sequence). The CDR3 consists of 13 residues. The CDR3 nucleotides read TGCAGCACTCCCGGGACTAGCGACTACGAGCAGTACTTC. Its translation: CSTPGTSDYEQYF.

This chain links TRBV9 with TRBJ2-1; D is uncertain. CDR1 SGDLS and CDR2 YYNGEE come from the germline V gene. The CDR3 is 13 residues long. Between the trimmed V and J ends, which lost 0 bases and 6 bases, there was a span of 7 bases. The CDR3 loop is CASSVGGSNEQFF. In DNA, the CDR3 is TGTGCCAGCAGCGTAGGGGGTAGCAATGAGCAGTTCTTC.

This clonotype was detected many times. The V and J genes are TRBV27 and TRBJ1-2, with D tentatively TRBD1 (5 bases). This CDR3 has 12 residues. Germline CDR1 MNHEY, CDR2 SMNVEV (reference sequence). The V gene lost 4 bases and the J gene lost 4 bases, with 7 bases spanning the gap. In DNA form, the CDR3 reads TGTGCCAGCAGTTACAGGTTCTATGGCTACACCTTC. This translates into CASSYRFYGYTF.